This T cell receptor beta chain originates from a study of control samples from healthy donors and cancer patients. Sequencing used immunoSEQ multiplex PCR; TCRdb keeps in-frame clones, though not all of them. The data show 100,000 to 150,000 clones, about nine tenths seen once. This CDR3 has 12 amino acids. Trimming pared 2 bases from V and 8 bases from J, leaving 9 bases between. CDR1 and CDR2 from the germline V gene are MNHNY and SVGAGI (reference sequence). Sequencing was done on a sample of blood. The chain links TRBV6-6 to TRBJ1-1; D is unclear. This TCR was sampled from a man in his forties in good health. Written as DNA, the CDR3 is TGTGCCAGCAGTTACCAGATGAACGAAGCTTTCTTT. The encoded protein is CASSYQMNEAFF.